A selection of T cell receptor beta chains follows, all from one sample in a study of blood T cell repertoires in COVID-19. Generated by immunoSEQ multiplex PCR, the TCRdb table keeps only in-frame clones and is missing some. Of about 90,000 clones detected, 75% to 85% appear once; the ten largest clones hold 10% to 15%. The sequenced sample consisted of peripheral blood. These receptors were taken from a human donor in a cohort sampled during active COVID-19. Both conserved end residues are part of each CDR3. The order of the fields is clone size, V gene, J gene, D gene, CDR3 DNA, CDR3 protein. D genes are given only for firm matches. Only part of the rows carry a size: once, few, many, or a class if the clone is expanded.

.,TRBV28,TRBJ2-7,TRBD1,TGTGCCAGCAACAGGGGGAGTTACGAGCAGTACTTC,CASNRGSYEQYF
.,TRBV3-1/TRBV3-2,TRBJ2-3,TRBD2,TGTGCCAGCAGCCAAGATCGGCTAGCGGGGCACACAGATACGCAGTATTTT,CASSQDRLAGHTDTQYF
.,TRBV30,TRBJ1-6,.,TGTGCCAGAGGGGACACTCCGAATTCACCCCTCCACTTT,CARGDTPNSPLHF
.,TRBV5-1,TRBJ1-1,.,TGCGCCAGCAGCTTGGGGACAGCGAACACTGAAGCTTTCTTT,CASSLGTANTEAFF
.,TRBV9,TRBJ1-5,.,TGTGCCAGCAGCGTCCAGGGATTGCGGAATCAGCCCCAGCATTTT,CASSVQGLRNQPQHF
.,TRBV6-1,TRBJ2-1,.,TGTGCCAGCAGTGAATTCGGGACATCCTACAATGAGCAGTTCTTC,CASSEFGTSYNEQFF
.,TRBV9,TRBJ2-7,TRBD2,TGTGCCAGCAGCCCACTAGCTATCGGGGGGTTCTCCTACGAGCAGTACTTC,CASSPLAIGGFSYEQYF
few,TRBV18,TRBJ2-3,.,TGTGCCAGCTCACCACCAAGGGGTGGCACAGATACGCAGTATTTT,CASSPPRGGTDTQYF
.,TRBV7-2,TRBJ2-7,TRBD2,TGTGCCAGCAGCCCTCGATGGGGACTATCGTTCTCCTACGAGCAGTACTTC,CASSPRWGLSFSYEQYF
.,TRBV7-6,TRBJ2-1,.,TGTGCCAGCAGCTTCGGCGGGTTCGATGAGCAGTTCTTC,CASSFGGFDEQFF
.,TRBV7-2,TRBJ2-1,.,TGTGCCAGCAGCCCCTACCCGTCTGAGAATGAGCAGTTCTTC,CASSPYPSENEQFF
.,TRBV18,TRBJ2-7,.,TGTGCCAGCTCACCAATGGGGCAGGGGAGCGACGAGCAGTACTTC,CASSPMGQGSDEQYF
.,TRBV7-3,TRBJ2-7,.,TGTGCCAGCAGCTACTCCGGGGGACCCTACGAGCAGTACTTC,CASSYSGGPYEQYF
once,TRBV28,TRBJ2-5,TRBD2,TGTGCCAGCAGTCCCTTCCTGGGACTAGCGGGGCCTCAAGAGACCCAGTACTTC,CASSPFLGLAGPQETQYF
medium-sized,TRBV7-3,TRBJ2-1,TRBD2,TGTGCCAGCAGCCTTAGCGGGGGGGTCAATGAGCAGTTCTTC,CASSLSGGVNEQFF
.,TRBV18,TRBJ2-5,.,TGTGCCAGCTCACCACAGGTGGGCGAGACCCAGTACTTC,CASSPQVGETQYF
.,TRBV7-9,TRBJ2-7,TRBD1,TGTGCCAGCAGCCAAAGAGGACAGGCTCCCTACGAGCAGTACTTC,CASSQRGQAPYEQYF
.,TRBV28,TRBJ1-2,.,TGTGCCAGCCGCTTTGGGGGAGGGGAAGGGAGCTATGGCTACACCTTC,CASRFGGGEGSYGYTF
.,TRBV5-1,TRBJ1-2,TRBD1,TGCGCCAGCAGCTTGGGACAGGGAATTGGCTACACCTTC,CASSLGQGIGYTF
.,TRBV16,TRBJ2-3,TRBD1,TGTGCCAGCAGCCCTATTCCAGGGACAGGGGGCACAGATACGCAGTATTTT,CASSPIPGTGGTDTQYF
few,TRBV7-6,TRBJ2-2,TRBD2,TGTGCCAGCAGCCACACGGGGAGGGTAGGCACCGGGGAGCTGTTTTTT,CASSHTGRVGTGELFF
.,TRBV5-1,TRBJ1-2,TRBD1,TGCGCCAGCAGCCAGACAGGGGACGGCTACACCTTC,CASSQTGDGYTF
few,TRBV6-5,TRBJ2-7,.,TGTGCCAGCAGTTACGGCAGAGGAGAGCAGTACTTC,CASSYGRGEQYF
few,TRBV10-3,TRBJ2-7,.,TGTGCCATCCGGGGTCATGTAGATTACGAGCAGTACTTC,CAIRGHVDYEQYF
few,TRBV5-1,TRBJ2-1,.,TGCGCCAGCAGCTTAGCGGCCAGCTCCTACAATGAGCAGTTCTTC,CASSLAASSYNEQFF
.,TRBV5-6,TRBJ1-2,TRBD1,TGTGCCAGCAGCCGGGGACAGTTCCTCACCTATGGCTACACCTTC,CASSRGQFLTYGYTF
.,TRBV9,TRBJ2-2,.,TGTGCCAGCAGCGTATGGGCAGGGATCACCGGGGAGCTGTTTTTT,CASSVWAGITGELFF
.,TRBV29-1,TRBJ2-3,TRBD1,TGCAGCGCGCAAGGGACAGGAGGGACAGATACGCAGTATTTT,CSAQGTGGTDTQYF
.,TRBV27,TRBJ1-5,TRBD1,TGTGCCAGCAGTCCGTCAGGGGGACTTAGCAATCAGCCCCAGCATTTT,CASSPSGGLSNQPQHF
.,TRBV9,TRBJ2-3,TRBD2,TGTGCCAGCAGCGTAGGGCGGGGGAGCACAGATACGCAGTATTTT,CASSVGRGSTDTQYF
.,TRBV11-2,TRBJ2-7,.,TGTGCCAGCAGCCCCCCAGGCAGGTCCTTCGAGCAGTACTTC,CASSPPGRSFEQYF
.,TRBV9,TRBJ1-5,.,TGTGCCAGCAGCGGAATGCGACCGGCGAGGTTCAATCAGCCCCAGCATTTT,CASSGMRPARFNQPQHF
once,TRBV27,TRBJ1-3,TRBD1,TGTGCCAGCAGTTGTGACAGGGCCCAAAACACCATATATTTT,CASSCDRAQNTIYF
.,TRBV6-5,TRBJ1-1,.,TGTGCCAGCAGGAGGGAATTGAACACTGAAGCTTTCTTT,CASRRELNTEAFF
many,TRBV6-4,TRBJ2-3,TRBD2,TGTGCCAGCAGTGAAAGCGGGGGGGCAACAGATACGCAGTATTTT,CASSESGGATDTQYF